The present T cell receptor (beta chain) was sequenced within a study of shared clonotypes between healthy human individuals. Study-wide results and limits: Researchers found naive subsets generally carried larger estimated richness than memory subsets.

Of note for this clone: The antigen remains unidentified.

Measured with immunoSEQ multiplex PCR; TCRdb has only the in-frame clones, and not every one. The table has 1.5 million to 2.5 million clones, over 85% seen once; the top ten hold roughly 1.2%. V dropped 0 bases and J dropped 2 bases, with 15 bases sitting between them. Looked up from germline, CDR1 is LNHDA and CDR2 is SQIVND (reference sequence). The length of the CDR3 is 17 residues. Positive CCR7 selection of CD45RO-negative cells yielded the naive CD8 cells, and terminally differentiated effector memory CD45RA+ cells were excluded. Each of the donors was a healthy adult who was HIV-negative and had not had a recent acute infection or vaccination.

This sequence was found in a man aged 18-30 years in good health. The chain employs TRBV19 and TRBJ2-3; tentatively, D is TRBD2 (5 bases). Material: naive CD8+ T cells sorted from blood. CDR3 loop: CASSIDLEDRVTDTQYF. CDR3 sequence (DNA): TGTGCCAGTAGTATAGATCTGGAGGACCGAGTCACAGATACGCAGTATTTT.